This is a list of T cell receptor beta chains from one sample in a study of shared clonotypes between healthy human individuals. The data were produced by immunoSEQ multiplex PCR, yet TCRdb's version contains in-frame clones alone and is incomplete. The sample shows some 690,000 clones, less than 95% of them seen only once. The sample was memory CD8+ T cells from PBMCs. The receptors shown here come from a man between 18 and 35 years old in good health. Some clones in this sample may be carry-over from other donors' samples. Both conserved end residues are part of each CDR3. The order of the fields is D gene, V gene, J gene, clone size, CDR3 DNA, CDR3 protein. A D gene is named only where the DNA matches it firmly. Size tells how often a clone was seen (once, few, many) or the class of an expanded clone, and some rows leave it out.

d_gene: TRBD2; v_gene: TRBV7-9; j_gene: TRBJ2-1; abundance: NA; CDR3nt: TGTGCCAGCAGCCCCCCCGGGGAAGCGGGAGCCCCCTACAATGAGCAGTTCTTC; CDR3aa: CASSPPGEAGAPYNEQFF
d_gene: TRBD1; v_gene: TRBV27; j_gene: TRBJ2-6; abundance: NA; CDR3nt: TGTGCCAGCAGTTTACGGGACAGCCTCGGGGCCAACGTCCTGACTTTC; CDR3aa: CASSLRDSLGANVLTF
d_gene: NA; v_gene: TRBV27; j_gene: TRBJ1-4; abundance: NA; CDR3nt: TGTGCCAGCAGTTTAGGGGGGTTCGCAGGTGAAAAACTGTTTTTT; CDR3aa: CASSLGGFAGEKLFF
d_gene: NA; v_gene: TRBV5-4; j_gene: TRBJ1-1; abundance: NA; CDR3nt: TGTGCCAGCAGCTTCTACGGCGGGAACACTGAAGCTTTCTTT; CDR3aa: CASSFYGGNTEAFF
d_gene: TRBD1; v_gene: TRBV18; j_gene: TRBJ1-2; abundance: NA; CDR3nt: TGTGCCAGCCCTCCTGGGGACAGAAGTAACTATGGTTACACCTTC; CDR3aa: CASPPGDRSNYGYTF
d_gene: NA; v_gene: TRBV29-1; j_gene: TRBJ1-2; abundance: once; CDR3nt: TGCAGCGTTGAAGATCAGACAAAAAGCTATGGCTACACCTTC; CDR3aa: CSVEDQTKSYGYTF
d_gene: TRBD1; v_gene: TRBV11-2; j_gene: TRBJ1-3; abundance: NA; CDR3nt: TGTGCCAGCAGCTTAGGCCAACAGGGGGCCCCTGGAAACACCATATATTTT; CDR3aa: CASSLGQQGAPGNTIYF
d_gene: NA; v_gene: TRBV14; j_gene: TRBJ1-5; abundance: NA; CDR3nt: TGTGCCAGCAGCCAAGCTTTGTGGCAGCCCCAGCATTTT; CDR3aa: CASSQALWQPQHF
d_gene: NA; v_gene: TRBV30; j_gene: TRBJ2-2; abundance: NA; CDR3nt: TGTGCCTGGAGCGACATGGGGTTGGGGGAGCTGTTTTTT; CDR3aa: CAWSDMGLGELFF
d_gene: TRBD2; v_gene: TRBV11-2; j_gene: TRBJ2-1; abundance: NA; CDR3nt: TGTGCCAGCAAAAAAGAGGCTAGCGGGAGTACCTACAATGAGCAGTTCTTC; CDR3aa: CASKKEASGSTYNEQFF
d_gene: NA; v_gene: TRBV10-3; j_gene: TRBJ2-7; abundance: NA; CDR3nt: TGTGCCATCAGTGTGACAGGGGGACTAGCGAGGGTCGGGGCTTCCTACGAGCAGTACTTC; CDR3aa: CAISVTGGLARVGASYEQYF
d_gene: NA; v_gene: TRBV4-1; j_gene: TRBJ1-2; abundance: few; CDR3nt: TGCGCCAGCAGCCAAGGAGGCAGCCAAGTTATCTATGGCTACACCTTC; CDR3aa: CASSQGGSQVIYGYTF
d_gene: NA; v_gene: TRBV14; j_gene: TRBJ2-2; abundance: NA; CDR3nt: TGTGCCAGCAGCCAAGATTTGCGCGGGGAGCTGTTTTTT; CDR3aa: CASSQDLRGELFF
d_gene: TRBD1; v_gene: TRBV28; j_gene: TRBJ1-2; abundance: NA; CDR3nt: TGTGCCACCGACGAGACAGGGGGGGACTATGGCTACACCTTC; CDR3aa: CATDETGGDYGYTF
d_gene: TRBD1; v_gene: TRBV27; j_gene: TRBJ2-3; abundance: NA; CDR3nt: TGTGCCAGCAGTTTATATCGGCCAGGGGGCATTACTAGCACAGATACGCAGTATTTT; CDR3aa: CASSLYRPGGITSTDTQYF
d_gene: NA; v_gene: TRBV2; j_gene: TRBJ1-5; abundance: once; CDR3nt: TGTGCCAGCATGCAGGATCACAATCAGCCCCAGCATTTT; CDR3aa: CASMQDHNQPQHF
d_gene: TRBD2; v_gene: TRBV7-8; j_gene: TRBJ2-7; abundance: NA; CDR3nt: TGTGCCAGCAGCTTTCGGACTAGCGGGAGCTACGAGCAGTACTTC; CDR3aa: CASSFRTSGSYEQYF
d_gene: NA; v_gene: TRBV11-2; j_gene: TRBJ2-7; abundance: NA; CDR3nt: TGTGCCAGCAGCGGCCACTCGGGTCCGTCCTACGAGCAGTACTTC; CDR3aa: CASSGHSGPSYEQYF
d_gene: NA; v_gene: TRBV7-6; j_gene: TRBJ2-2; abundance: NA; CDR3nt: TGTGCCAGCAGCCCAAGGACGGGCACCGGGGAGCTGTTTTTT; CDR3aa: CASSPRTGTGELFF
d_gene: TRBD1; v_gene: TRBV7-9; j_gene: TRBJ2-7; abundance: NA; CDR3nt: TGTGCCAGCAGCCCTCAGGGACAGGCCATATCCTACGAGCAGTACTTC; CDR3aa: CASSPQGQAISYEQYF
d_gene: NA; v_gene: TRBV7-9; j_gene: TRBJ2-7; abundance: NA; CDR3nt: TGTGCCAGCAACTCGAGGACAACCCCCTACGAGCAGTACTTC; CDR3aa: CASNSRTTPYEQYF
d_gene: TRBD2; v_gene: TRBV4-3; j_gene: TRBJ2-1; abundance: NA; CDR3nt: TGCGCCAGCAGCCCCCGGGGTAGCGGGAGGCTACACAATGAGCAGTTCTTC; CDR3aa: CASSPRGSGRLHNEQFF
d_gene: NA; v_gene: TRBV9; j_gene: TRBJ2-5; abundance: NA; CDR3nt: TGTGCCAGCAGCGTCCGCGGGCTGGGGGAGACCCAGTACTTC; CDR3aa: CASSVRGLGETQYF
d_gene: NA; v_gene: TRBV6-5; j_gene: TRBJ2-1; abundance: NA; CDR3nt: TGTGCCAGCAGTTACTTGCCTAGCGTTGAGCAGTTCTTC; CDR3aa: CASSYLPSVEQFF
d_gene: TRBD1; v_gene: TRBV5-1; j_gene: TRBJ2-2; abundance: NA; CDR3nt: TGCGCCAGCAGCCCGGGGACAGAGCACACCGGGGAGCTGTTTTTT; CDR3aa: CASSPGTEHTGELFF
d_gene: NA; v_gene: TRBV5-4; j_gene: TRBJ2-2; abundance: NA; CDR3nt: TGTGCCAGCAGCTTTAAGGGGAACACCGGGGAGCTGTTTTTT; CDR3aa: CASSFKGNTGELFF
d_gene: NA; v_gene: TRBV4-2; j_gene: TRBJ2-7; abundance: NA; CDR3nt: TGTGCCAGCAGCCAAGCAGACAGAGGCTACGAGCAGTACTTC; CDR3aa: CASSQADRGYEQYF
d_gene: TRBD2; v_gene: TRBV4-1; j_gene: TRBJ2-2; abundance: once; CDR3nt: TGCGCCAGCAGCCCCCTAGCGGGAGGTGGGACCGGGGAGCTGTTTTTT; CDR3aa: CASSPLAGGGTGELFF
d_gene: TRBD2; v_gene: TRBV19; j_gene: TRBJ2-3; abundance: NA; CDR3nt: TGTGCCAGTGGGGAGAGCGGGACCGGCCCAGATACGCAGTATTTT; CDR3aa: CASGESGTGPDTQYF